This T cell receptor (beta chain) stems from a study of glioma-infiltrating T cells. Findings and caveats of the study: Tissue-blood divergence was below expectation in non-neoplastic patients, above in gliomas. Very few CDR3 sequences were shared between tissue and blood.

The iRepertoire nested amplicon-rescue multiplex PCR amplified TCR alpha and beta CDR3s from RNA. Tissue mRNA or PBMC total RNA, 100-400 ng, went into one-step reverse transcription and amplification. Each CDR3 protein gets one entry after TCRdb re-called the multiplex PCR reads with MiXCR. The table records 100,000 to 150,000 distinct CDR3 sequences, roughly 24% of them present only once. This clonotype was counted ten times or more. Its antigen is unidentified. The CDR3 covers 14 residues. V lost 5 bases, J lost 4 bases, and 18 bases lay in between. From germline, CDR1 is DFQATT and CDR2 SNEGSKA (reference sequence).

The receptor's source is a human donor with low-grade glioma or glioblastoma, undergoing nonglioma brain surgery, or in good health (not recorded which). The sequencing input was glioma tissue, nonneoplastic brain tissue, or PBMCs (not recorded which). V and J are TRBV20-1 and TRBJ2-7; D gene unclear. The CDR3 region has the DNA TGCAGTGCTCTCCGACTCATAGTGGAGTACGAGCAGTACTTC. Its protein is CSALRLIVEYEQYF.